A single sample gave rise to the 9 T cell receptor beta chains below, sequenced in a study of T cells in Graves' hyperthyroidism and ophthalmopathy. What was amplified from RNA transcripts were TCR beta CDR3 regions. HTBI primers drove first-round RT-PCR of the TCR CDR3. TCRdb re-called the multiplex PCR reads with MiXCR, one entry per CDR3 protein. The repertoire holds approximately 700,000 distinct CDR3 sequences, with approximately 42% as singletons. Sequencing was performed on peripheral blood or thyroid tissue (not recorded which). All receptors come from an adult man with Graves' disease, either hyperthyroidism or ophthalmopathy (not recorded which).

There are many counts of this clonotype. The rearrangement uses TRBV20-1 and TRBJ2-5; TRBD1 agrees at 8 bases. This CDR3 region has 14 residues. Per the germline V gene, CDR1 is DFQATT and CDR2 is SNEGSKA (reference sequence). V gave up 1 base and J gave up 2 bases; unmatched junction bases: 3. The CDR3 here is CSARGTGRQETQYF. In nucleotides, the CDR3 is TGCAGTGCTAGAGGGACAGGGCGACAAGAGACCCAGTACTTC.

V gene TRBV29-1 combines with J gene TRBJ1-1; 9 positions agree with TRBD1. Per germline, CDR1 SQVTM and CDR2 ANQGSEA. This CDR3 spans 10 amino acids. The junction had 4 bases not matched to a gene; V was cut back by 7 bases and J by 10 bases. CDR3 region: CSAGTGRAFF. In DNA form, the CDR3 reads TGCAGCGCCGGGACAGGGCGAGCTTTCTTT.

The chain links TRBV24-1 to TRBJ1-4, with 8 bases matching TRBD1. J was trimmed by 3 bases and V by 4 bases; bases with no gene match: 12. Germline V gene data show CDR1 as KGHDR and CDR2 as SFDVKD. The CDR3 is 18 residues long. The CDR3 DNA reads TGTGCCACCAGTGACCCCATGACAGGGGAAGGAGCTAATGAAAAACTGTTTTTT. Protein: CATSDPMTGEGANEKLFF.

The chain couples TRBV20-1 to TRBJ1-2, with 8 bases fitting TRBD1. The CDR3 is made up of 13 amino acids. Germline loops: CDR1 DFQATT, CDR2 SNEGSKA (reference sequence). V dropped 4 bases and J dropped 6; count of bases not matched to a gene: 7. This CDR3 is CSATRTGTHGYTF. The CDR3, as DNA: TGCAGTGCTACCCGGACAGGGACGCATGGCTACACCTTC.

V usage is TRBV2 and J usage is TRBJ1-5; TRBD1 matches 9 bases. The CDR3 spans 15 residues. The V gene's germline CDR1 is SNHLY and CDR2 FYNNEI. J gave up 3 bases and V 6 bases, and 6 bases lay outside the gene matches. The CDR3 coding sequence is TGTGCCAGCAGCCGGACAGGGGACGCCAATCAGCCCCAGCATTTT. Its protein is CASSRTGDANQPQHF.

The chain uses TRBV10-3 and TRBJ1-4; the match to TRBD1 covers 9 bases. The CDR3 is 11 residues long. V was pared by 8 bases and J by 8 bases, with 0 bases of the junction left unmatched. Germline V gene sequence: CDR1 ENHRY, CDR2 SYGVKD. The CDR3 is CAIGTGEKLFF. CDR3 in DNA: TGTGCCATCGGGACAGGGGAAAAACTGTTTTTT.

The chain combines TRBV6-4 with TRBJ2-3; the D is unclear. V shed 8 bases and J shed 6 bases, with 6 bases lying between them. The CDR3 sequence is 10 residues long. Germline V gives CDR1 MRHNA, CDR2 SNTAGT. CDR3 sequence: CASGQDTQYF. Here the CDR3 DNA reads TGTGCCAGCGGGCAGGATACGCAGTATTTT.

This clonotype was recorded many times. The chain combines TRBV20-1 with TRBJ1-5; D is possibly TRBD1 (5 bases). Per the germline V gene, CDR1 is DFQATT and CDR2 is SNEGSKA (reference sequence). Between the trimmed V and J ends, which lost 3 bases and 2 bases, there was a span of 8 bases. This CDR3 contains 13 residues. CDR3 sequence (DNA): TGCAGTGCTAGTCCAGGGCGCAATCAGCCCCAGCATTTT. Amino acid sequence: CSASPGRNQPQHF.

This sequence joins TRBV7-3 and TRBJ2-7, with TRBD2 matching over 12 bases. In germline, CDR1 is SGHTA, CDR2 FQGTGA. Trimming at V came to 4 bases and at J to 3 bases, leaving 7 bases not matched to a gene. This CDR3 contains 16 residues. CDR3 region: CASSSYRLAGDYEQYF. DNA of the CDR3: TGTGCCAGCAGCTCCTATCGACTAGCGGGGGACTACGAGCAGTACTTC.